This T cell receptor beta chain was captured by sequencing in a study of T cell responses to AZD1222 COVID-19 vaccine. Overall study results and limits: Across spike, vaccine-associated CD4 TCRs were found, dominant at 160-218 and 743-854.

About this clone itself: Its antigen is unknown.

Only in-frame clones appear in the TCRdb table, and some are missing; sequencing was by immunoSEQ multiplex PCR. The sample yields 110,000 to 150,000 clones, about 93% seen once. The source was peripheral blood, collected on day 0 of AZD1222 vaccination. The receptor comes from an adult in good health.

The DNA for the CDR3 is TGTGCCAGCAGCTTAGGCAGGGTAGACTATGGCTACACCTTC. Translated, it gives CASSLGRVDYGYTF. This sequence joins TRBV13 and TRBJ1-2, with a tentative D call TRBD1 (5 bases). Germline CDR1 and CDR2: PRHDT and FYEKMQ (reference sequence). The CDR3 runs to 14 residues. Between the trimmed V and J ends, which lost 0 bases and 3 bases, there was a span of 8 bases.